The 23 T cell receptor beta chains in this list originate from one sample, sequenced in a study of cytomegalovirus exposure and HLA in healthy donors. The PCR employed 60 Vbeta primers together with 13 Jbeta primers. The method was immunoSEQ multiplex PCR; TCRdb's version includes in-frame clones alone and lacks a portion of them. Among 150,000 to 200,000 clones listed, 80% to 90% were seen once. Material: PBMCs. The receptors were sampled from a woman aged 18-35 years in good health and CMV-seronegative.

The V call is TRBV28, the J call TRBJ1-6; possible D gene TRBD1, 6 bases. V gave up 10 bases and J gave up 3 bases, with 16 bases separating them. The CDR3 spans 15 residues. Germline V lookup: CDR1 MDHEN, CDR2 SYDVKM. CDR3 DNA: TGTGCCACAGGAGGGGGGGCCCGCTATAATTCACCCCTCCACTTT. It encodes CATGGGARYNSPLHF.

This rearrangement joins TRBV9 to TRBJ2-2; D is unresolved. The CDR3 is 15 amino acids. The V end lost 1 base, the J end lost 1 base, and 8 bases lay between the germline ends. Germline values: CDR1 SGDLS, CDR2 YYNGEE. This chain's CDR3 is CASSVFSLNTGELFF. The DNA of the CDR3 is TGTGCCAGCAGCGTATTCAGTTTGAACACCGGGGAGCTGTTTTTT.

The chain employs TRBV7-7 and TRBJ2-1, with 7 positions matching TRBD2. Losses at the gene ends were 2 bases for V and 2 bases for J; bases not matched to a gene: 3. Germline CDR1 SSHAT, CDR2 FNYEAQ (reference sequence). The CDR3 length is 15 residues. The CDR3 bases are TGTGCCAGCAGCTTAAATAGCGGGCCCTACAATGAGCAGTTCTTC. Translating it yields CASSLNSGPYNEQFF.

The V call is TRBV5-1, the J call TRBJ1-2, with D possibly matching TRBD1 (6 bases). The germline gives CDR1 SGHRS, CDR2 YFSETQ. The CDR3 covers 15 residues. Between the trimmed V and J ends, which lost 5 bases and 4 bases, there was a span of 18 bases. Here the CDR3 reads CASSGTTSDSYGYTF. CDR3 bases: TGCGCCAGCAGTGGAACCACGTCGGACAGCTATGGCTACACCTTC.

The V call is TRBV2, the J call TRBJ2-3; TRBD1 agrees at 11 bases. This CDR3 is 15 amino acids long. The J segment lost 8 bases and the V segment lost 4 bases, leaving 8 bases of the junction unmatched. Looked up from germline, CDR1 is SNHLY and CDR2 is FYNNEI. The CDR3 DNA follows: TGTGCCAGCAGTGCCGGACAGGGGGCCTATACTACGCAGTATTTT. It translates to CASSAGQGAYTTQYF.

This chain connects TRBV7-9 to TRBJ1-2, with no clear D. CDR3 length equals 14 residues. Trimming took 1 base from V and 5 from J, leaving 11 bases between them. Germline V lookup: CDR1 SEHNR, CDR2 FQNEAQ (reference sequence). CDR3 sequence reads: CASSLVAEDYGYTF. The CDR3 DNA reads TGTGCCAGCAGCTTAGTAGCGGAGGATTATGGCTACACCTTC.

The chain is built from TRBV6-6 and TRBJ2-7, with TRBD1 identical over 7 bases. CDR3 length: 13 residues. The ends lost 6 bases at V and 4 bases at J; junction bases unmatched: 6. CDR1 MNHNY and CDR2 SVGAGI come from the germline V gene (reference sequence). The CDR3 here is CASSPTGLYEQYF. CDR3 DNA sequence: TGTGCCAGCAGCCCGACAGGGCTATACGAGCAGTACTTC.

This chain uses TRBV6-4 with TRBJ2-3; a possible D gene is TRBD2 (6 bases). Germline V gene sequence: CDR1 MRHNA, CDR2 SNTAGT. The CDR3 has 14 residues. V lost 4 bases, J lost 4 bases, and 12 bases lay in between. As DNA, the CDR3 is TGTGCCAGCAGTGGTGGCGGGACGGCAGATACGCAGTATTTT. It specifies CASSGGGTADTQYF.

The gene calls are TRBV28 and TRBJ2-5; 9 bases are a match to TRBD1. The CDR3 has 15 amino acids. Germline V gene lookup returns CDR1 MDHEN and CDR2 SYDVKM. J gave up 4 bases and V 6 bases, and 9 bases lay outside the gene matches. CDR3 residues: CASRRPGQGRETQYF. The DNA for the CDR3 is TGTGCCAGCAGGAGACCGGGACAGGGTAGAGAGACCCAGTACTTC.

The rearrangement uses TRBV5-1 and TRBJ1-1; TRBD1 aligns across 10 bases. Losses at the gene ends were 4 bases for V and 1 base for J; bases not matched to a gene: 10. Per the germline V gene, CDR1 is SGHRS and CDR2 is YFSETQ. The CDR3 contains 17 residues. CDR3 amino acids: CASSVGDRGRGNTEAFF. The CDR3 region has the DNA TGCGCCAGCAGCGTAGGGGACAGGGGCAGGGGGAACACTGAAGCTTTCTTT.

V usage is TRBV19 and J usage is TRBJ1-2; maybe TRBD1 (6 bases). CDR1 is LNHDA and CDR2 is SQIVND in the germline V gene (reference sequence). V gave up 1 base and J gave up 7 bases, with 16 bases separating them. This CDR3 region has 15 residues. The DNA of the CDR3 is TGTGCCAGTAGTATAGGTCCGACGGGGGGCAGTGGCTACACCTTC. This sequence encodes CASSIGPTGGSGYTF.

This chain links TRBV5-1 with TRBJ2-6; TRBD1 might be the D (6 bases). CDR1 and CDR2 (germline): SGHRS, YFSETQ. Trimming removed 6 bases at V and 0 bases at J, with 13 bases between. CDR3 length: 16 amino acids. CDR3 in amino acids: CASNPQGLSGANVLTF. DNA for the CDR3: TGCGCCAGCAATCCTCAGGGGCTCTCTGGGGCCAACGTCCTGACTTTC. The entire variable domain, with the rest obtained from reference TRBV5-1 and TRBJ2-6, is as follows: KAGVTQTPRYLIKTRGQQVTLSCSPISGHRSVSWYQQTPGQGLQFLFEYFSETQRNKGNFPGRFSGRQFSNSRSEMNVSTLELGDSALYLCASNPQGLSGANVLTFGAGSRLTVL.

V is TRBV10-3 and J is TRBJ1-5, with D uncertain. The ends were cut back, 0 bases at V and 7 bases at J, with 7 bases in the middle. Germline V gene sequence: CDR1 ENHRY, CDR2 SYGVKD. The CDR3 length is 13 residues. Here the CDR3 reads CAISESFSQPQHF. For the CDR3, the DNA is TGTGCCATCAGTGAGTCTTTCTCCCAGCCCCAGCATTTT.

This sequence joins TRBV28 and TRBJ1-2; D is undetermined. V lost 10 bases to trimming and J lost 4 bases, with 16 bases between them. The CDR3 covers 13 residues. Germline lookup yields CDR1 MDHEN and CDR2 SYDVKM. CDR3 amino acids: CATGVRSFYGYTF. CDR3 DNA sequence: TGTGCCACCGGGGTGAGGAGCTTCTATGGCTACACCTTC.

The genes are TRBV6-5 and TRBJ2-3; 7 nucleotides match TRBD1. This CDR3 has 15 residues. Germline V gene data show CDR1 as MNHEY and CDR2 as SVGAGI. The junction had 4 bases not matched to a gene; V was cut back by 0 bases and J by 4 bases. In DNA, the CDR3 is TGTGCCAGCAGTTACTCTGGACAGGACCCAGATACGCAGTATTTT. It yields the protein CASSYSGQDPDTQYF.

This chain uses TRBV5-1 with TRBJ2-6; 12 bases agree with TRBD2. The V and J ends lost 3 bases and 4 bases, in that order; junction bases with no gene match: 5. Germline loops: CDR1 SGHRS, CDR2 YFSETQ. This CDR3 has 17 amino acids. Here the CDR3 reads CASSSSGRASGANVLTF. The CDR3 coding sequence is TGCGCCAGCAGCTCTAGCGGGAGGGCGTCAGGGGCCAACGTCCTGACTTTC.

This clone was detected only a few times. At one end the junction does not follow the germline gene, possibly because of a read error. The rearrangement links TRBV5-1 to TRBJ2-3, with TRBD2 matching over 9 bases. The CDR3 sequence is 15 residues long. The germline gives CDR1 SGHRS, CDR2 YFSETQ. CDR3 nucleotide sequence: TGCGCCAGCATCTTGGGACTAGCAGGAACAGATACGCAGTATTTT. It specifies CASILGLAGTDTQYF.

This chain links TRBV27 with TRBJ1-1, with D hard to call. Germline assignment: CDR1 MNHEY and CDR2 SMNVEV (reference sequence). V was cut by 5 bases and J by 1 base, with 8 bases left in between. The CDR3 runs 13 residues. The DNA for the CDR3 is TGTGCCAGCAGTCACGGGGAGAACACTGAAGCTTTCTTT. Translation: CASSHGENTEAFF.

V and J are TRBV5-1 and TRBJ1-2; possible D gene TRBD1, 6 bases. Germline V lookup: CDR1 SGHRS, CDR2 YFSETQ. Trimming cost V 1 base and J 1 base, with 11 bases left between them. The CDR3 consists of 15 residues. The CDR3 loop reads CASSLRDTYNYGYTF. Written as DNA, the CDR3 is TGCGCCAGCAGCTTGCGGGACACATATAACTATGGCTACACCTTC.

J is TRBJ1-1 and V is TRBV20-1; a weak D match, TRBD1 (5 bases). The CDR3 covers 11 residues. V was shortened by 2 bases and J by 7 bases, with 8 bases between the two germline ends. Germline V gene lookup returns CDR1 DFQATT and CDR2 SNEGSKA (reference sequence). The CDR3, as DNA: TGCAGTGCTAGACAGACAGTTGAAGCTTTCTTT. Protein: CSARQTVEAFF.

The J gene is TRBJ1-2, the V gene TRBV28, with D possibly being TRBD1 (5 bases). Germline V gene lookup returns CDR1 MDHEN and CDR2 SYDVKM. Trimming took 5 bases from V and 6 from J, leaving 10 bases between them. CDR3 length equals 12 residues. The CDR3 nucleotides read TGTGCCAGCAGTCTATCGACAGATGGCTACACCTTC. This encodes CASSLSTDGYTF.

This chain links TRBV7-9 with TRBJ2-7; D might be TRBD1 (6 bases). From germline, CDR1 is SEHNR and CDR2 FQNEAQ (reference sequence). The CDR3 length is 13 residues. The V end was cut by 4 bases, the J end by 3 bases, with 10 bases between. The CDR3 DNA follows: TGTGCCAGCAGCTCAGGGGTACACTACGAGCAGTACTTC. Translation gives CASSSGVHYEQYF.

This clone showed up just once. The chain has TRBV10-3 and TRBJ2-2; 10 nucleotides align to TRBD2. V gave up 4 bases and J gave up 6 bases; unmatched junction bases: 5. Germline V gene lookup returns CDR1 ENHRY and CDR2 SYGVKD. The CDR3 is made up of 15 amino acids. This chain's CDR3 is CAISVLAGVAGELFF. CDR3 coding DNA: TGTGCCATCAGTGTCCTAGCGGGAGTGGCCGGGGAGCTGTTTTTT.